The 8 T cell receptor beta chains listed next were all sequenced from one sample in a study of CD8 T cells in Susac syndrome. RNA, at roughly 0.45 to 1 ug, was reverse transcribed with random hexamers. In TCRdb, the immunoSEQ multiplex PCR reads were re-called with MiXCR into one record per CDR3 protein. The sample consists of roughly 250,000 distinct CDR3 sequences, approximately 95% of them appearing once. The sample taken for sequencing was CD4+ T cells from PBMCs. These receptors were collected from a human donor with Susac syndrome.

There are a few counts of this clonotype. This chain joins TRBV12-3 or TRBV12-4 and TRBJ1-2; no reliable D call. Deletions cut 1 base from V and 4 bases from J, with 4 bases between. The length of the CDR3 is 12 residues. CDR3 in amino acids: CASSLGRYGYTF. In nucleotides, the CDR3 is TGTGCCAGCAGTTTAGGTCGCTATGGCTACACCTTC.

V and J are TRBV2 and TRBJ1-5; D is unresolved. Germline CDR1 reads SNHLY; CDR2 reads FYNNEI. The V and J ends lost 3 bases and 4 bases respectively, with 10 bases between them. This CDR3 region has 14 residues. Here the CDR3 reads CASSDLSSNQPQHF. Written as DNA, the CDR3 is TGTGCCAGCAGTGATCTTTCGTCGAATCAGCCCCAGCATTTT. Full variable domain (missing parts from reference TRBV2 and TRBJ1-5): EPEVTQTPSHQVTQMGQEVILRCVPISNHLYFYWYRQILGQKVEFLVSFYNNEISEKSEIFDDQFSVERPDGSNFTLKIRSTKLEDSAMYFCASSDLSSNQPQHFGDGTRLSIL.

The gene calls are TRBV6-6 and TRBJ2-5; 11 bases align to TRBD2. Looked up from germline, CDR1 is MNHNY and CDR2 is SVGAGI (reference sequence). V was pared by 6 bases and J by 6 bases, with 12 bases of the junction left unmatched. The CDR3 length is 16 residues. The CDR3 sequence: CASSQTGLAGQKTQYF. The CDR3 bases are TGTGCCAGCAGCCAGACCGGACTAGCGGGCCAGAAGACCCAGTACTTC.

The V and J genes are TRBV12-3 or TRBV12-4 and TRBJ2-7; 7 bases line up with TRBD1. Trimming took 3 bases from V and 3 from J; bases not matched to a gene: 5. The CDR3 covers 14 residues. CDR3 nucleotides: TGTGCCAGCAGTTTCGGCGCAGGGGGCTACGAGCAGTACTTC. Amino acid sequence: CASSFGAGGYEQYF.

This chain's CDR3 is CASSNRLTGAYTF. Here the CDR3 DNA reads TGTGCCAGCAGCAACCGTTTAACAGGGGCCTACACCTTC. The rearrangement links TRBV3-1 to TRBJ1-2; 7 bases agree with TRBD1. The CDR3 extends over 13 amino acids. With 5 bases clipped from V and 10 bases from J, the junction kept 10 bases outside the gene matches. The germline V gene has CDR1 LGHDT and CDR2 YNNKEL (reference sequence).

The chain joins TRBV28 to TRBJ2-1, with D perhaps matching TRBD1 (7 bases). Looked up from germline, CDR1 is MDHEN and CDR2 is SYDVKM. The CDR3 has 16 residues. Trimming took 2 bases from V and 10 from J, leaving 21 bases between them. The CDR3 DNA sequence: TGTGCCAGCAGTTTAGTCGGACAGGCGGGGATAGGCGAGCAGTTCTTC. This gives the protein CASSLVGQAGIGEQFF.

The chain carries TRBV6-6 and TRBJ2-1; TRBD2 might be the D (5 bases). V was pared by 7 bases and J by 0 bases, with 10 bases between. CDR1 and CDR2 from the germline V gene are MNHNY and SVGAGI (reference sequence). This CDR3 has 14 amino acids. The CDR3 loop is CASILGSSYNEQFF. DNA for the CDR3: TGTGCCAGCATCTTGGGGAGCTCCTACAATGAGCAGTTCTTC.

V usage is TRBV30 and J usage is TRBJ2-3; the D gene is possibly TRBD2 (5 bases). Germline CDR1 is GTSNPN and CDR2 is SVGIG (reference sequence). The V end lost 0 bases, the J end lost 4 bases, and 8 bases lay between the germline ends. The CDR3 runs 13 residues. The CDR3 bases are TGTGCCTGGAGTGTACGGCGGGCAGATACGCAGTATTTT. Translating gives CAWSVRRADTQYF.